These T cell receptor beta chains were read from a single sample in a study of human T cells and chemical hapten exposure. One entry per CDR3 protein results from TCRdb running MiXCR on the RACE reads. The sample holds 300,000 to 450,000 distinct CDR3 sequences; approximately 5.1% are singletons and the top ten take 2.5% to 3%. Here the sequenced sample was whole blood, taken in connection with sensitization to the hapten diphenylcyclopropenone (DPC). The receptor source for this set is a woman in her forties or fifties with alopecia areata. Some clones in this sample may be carry-over from other donors' samples. CDR3s include the opening cysteine and the closing phenylalanine or tryptophan. Each record gives: CDR3 protein, CDR3 DNA, clone size, D gene, V gene, J gene. The D gene is left open where the match is weak. For some rows the clone size is stated as once, few or many, or as a class when expanded; others skip it.

CDR3 protein: CASSQLQGSGEKLFF
CDR3 DNA: TGCGCCAGCAGCCAACTACAGGGGAGCGGAGAAAAACTGTTTTTT
clone size: .
D gene: TRBD1
V gene: TRBV4-1
J gene: TRBJ1-4

CDR3 protein: CAWSVGQGYYEQYF
CDR3 DNA: TGTGCCTGGAGTGTAGGCCAGGGGTACTACGAGCAGTACTTC
clone size: many
D gene: .
V gene: TRBV30
J gene: TRBJ2-7

CDR3 protein: CASSIAISGWETQYF
CDR3 DNA: TGTGCCAGTAGTATAGCTATCTCGGGATGGGAGACCCAGTACTTC
clone size: .
D gene: .
V gene: TRBV19
J gene: TRBJ2-5

CDR3 protein: CSVVPLRIYNEQFF
CDR3 DNA: TGCAGCGTTGTGCCCCTTCGAATCTACAATGAGCAGTTCTTC
clone size: many
D gene: .
V gene: TRBV29-1
J gene: TRBJ2-1

CDR3 protein: CASSLETHPPLHF
CDR3 DNA: TGCGCCAGCAGCTTGGAGACCCACCCACCCCTCCACTTT
clone size: many
D gene: .
V gene: TRBV5-1
J gene: TRBJ1-6

CDR3 protein: CASSVVSNTEAFF
CDR3 DNA: TGTGCCAGCAGCGTAGTATCGAACACTGAAGCTTTCTTT
clone size: many
D gene: .
V gene: TRBV9
J gene: TRBJ1-1

CDR3 protein: CASSPGTGLPFF
CDR3 DNA: TGTGCCAGCAGTCCCGGGACAGGTCTACCTTTCTTC
clone size: many
D gene: TRBD1
V gene: TRBV6-5
J gene: TRBJ1-2

CDR3 protein: CASSLAAGTYNEQFF
CDR3 DNA: TGTGCCAGCAGCTTAGCAGCAGGGACCTACAATGAGCAGTTCTTC
clone size: many
D gene: .
V gene: TRBV7-9
J gene: TRBJ2-1

CDR3 protein: CSARPLLRGSDTQYF
CDR3 DNA: TGCAGTGCTAGGCCACTACTCCGGGGCTCAGATACGCAGTATTTT
clone size: few
D gene: .
V gene: TRBV20-1
J gene: TRBJ2-3

CDR3 protein: CASSWYADNSPLHF
CDR3 DNA: TGTGCCAGTAGTTGGTACGCTGATAATTCACCCCTCCACTTT
clone size: .
D gene: .
V gene: TRBV7-2
J gene: TRBJ1-6

CDR3 protein: CASSLEADSQYEQYF
CDR3 DNA: TGTGCCAGCAGCTTGGAGGCGGACAGTCAGTACGAGCAGTACTTC
clone size: few
D gene: .
V gene: TRBV5-4
J gene: TRBJ2-7

CDR3 protein: CASSFPGPNSYEQYF
CDR3 DNA: TGTGCCAGCAGCTTCCCCGGGCCCAACTCCTACGAGCAGTACTTC
clone size: many
D gene: .
V gene: TRBV7-9
J gene: TRBJ2-7

CDR3 protein: CASSSLIRLRDAGYNEQFF
CDR3 DNA: TGTGCCAGCAGCTCCCTTATCCGACTCCGGGACGCCGGTTACAATGAGCAGTTCTTC
clone size: many
D gene: .
V gene: TRBV13
J gene: TRBJ2-1

CDR3 protein: CASSSRDPQSMDTQYF
CDR3 DNA: TGTGCCAGCAGTTCCCGGGACCCGCAAAGCATGGATACGCAGTATTTT
clone size: .
D gene: .
V gene: TRBV12-3/TRBV12-4
J gene: TRBJ2-3

CDR3 protein: CASSLTNTEAFF
CDR3 DNA: TGCGCCAGCAGCTTGACGAACACTGAAGCTTTCTTT
clone size: many
D gene: .
V gene: TRBV5-1
J gene: TRBJ1-1

CDR3 protein: CASSSGDSSYEQYF
CDR3 DNA: TGTGCCAGCAGTTCGGGGGACAGCTCCTACGAGCAGTACTTC
clone size: many
D gene: .
V gene: TRBV27
J gene: TRBJ2-7

CDR3 protein: CASSPPNDRGREQYF
CDR3 DNA: TGTGCCAGCTCACCACCCAACGACAGGGGTCGCGAGCAGTACTTC
clone size: many
D gene: TRBD1
V gene: TRBV18
J gene: TRBJ2-7

CDR3 protein: CSAGKGRNTEAFF
CDR3 DNA: TGCAGTGCTGGGAAAGGAAGGAACACTGAAGCTTTCTTT
clone size: .
D gene: .
V gene: TRBV20-1
J gene: TRBJ1-1

CDR3 protein: CASRPMRGAINYGYTF
CDR3 DNA: TGTGCCAGCCGACCGATGCGAGGAGCAATAAACTATGGCTACACCTTC
clone size: few
D gene: .
V gene: TRBV28
J gene: TRBJ1-2

CDR3 protein: CASSWGLAGGYNEQFF
CDR3 DNA: TGTGCCAGCAGCTGGGGACTAGCGGGGGGGTACAATGAGCAGTTCTTC
clone size: few
D gene: TRBD2
V gene: TRBV11-2
J gene: TRBJ2-1

CDR3 protein: CSARGTSGGAGTDTQYF
CDR3 DNA: TGCAGTGCTAGAGGGACTAGCGGGGGGGCCGGCACAGATACGCAGTATTTT
clone size: many
D gene: TRBD2
V gene: TRBV20-1
J gene: TRBJ2-3

CDR3 protein: CASSPQDGNEKLFF
CDR3 DNA: TGCGCCAGCAGCCCACAGGACGGCAATGAAAAACTGTTTTTT
clone size: few
D gene: .
V gene: TRBV4-3
J gene: TRBJ1-4

CDR3 protein: CSVLQAETQYF
CDR3 DNA: TGCAGCGTTCTTCAGGCAGAGACCCAGTACTTC
clone size: many
D gene: .
V gene: TRBV29-1
J gene: TRBJ2-5

CDR3 protein: CAIRLAGVNNEQFF
CDR3 DNA: TGTGCCATCAGGCTAGCGGGAGTTAACAATGAGCAGTTCTTC
clone size: few
D gene: TRBD2
V gene: TRBV10-3
J gene: TRBJ2-1

CDR3 protein: CSARAEYNQPQHF
CDR3 DNA: TGCAGTGCCAGAGCAGAATACAATCAGCCCCAGCATTTT
clone size: .
D gene: .
V gene: TRBV20-1
J gene: TRBJ1-5

CDR3 protein: CASRTSGGENSYEQYF
CDR3 DNA: TGTGCCAGCAGGACTAGCGGGGGGGAGAATAGCTACGAGCAGTACTTC
clone size: few
D gene: TRBD2
V gene: TRBV6-5
J gene: TRBJ2-7

CDR3 protein: CASSLGTLSTDTQYF
CDR3 DNA: TGTGCCAGCAGCTTAGGGACACTCAGCACAGATACGCAGTATTTT
clone size: many
D gene: .
V gene: TRBV7-2
J gene: TRBJ2-3

CDR3 protein: CASRSAGDSTDTQYF
CDR3 DNA: TGTGCCAGCAGAAGTGCGGGGGATAGCACAGATACGCAGTATTTT
clone size: .
D gene: TRBD2
V gene: TRBV7-9
J gene: TRBJ2-3

CDR3 protein: CASSQESSYGYTF
CDR3 DNA: TGTGCCAGCAGCCAAGAGAGCAGCTATGGCTACACCTTC
clone size: many
D gene: .
V gene: TRBV14
J gene: TRBJ1-2

CDR3 protein: CASSVQGRETQYF
CDR3 DNA: TGTGCCAGCAGTGTACAGGGGAGGGAGACCCAGTACTTC
clone size: many
D gene: .
V gene: TRBV6-6
J gene: TRBJ2-5

CDR3 protein: CAISEPAGDEQYF
CDR3 DNA: TGTGCCATCAGCGAGCCAGCGGGAGACGAGCAGTACTTC
clone size: .
D gene: TRBD2
V gene: TRBV10-3
J gene: TRBJ2-7

CDR3 protein: CASSFPGTTGRYEQYF
CDR3 DNA: TGTGCCAGCAGCTTCCCCGGCACTACAGGGAGGTACGAGCAGTACTTC
clone size: few
D gene: .
V gene: TRBV7-9
J gene: TRBJ2-7

CDR3 protein: CSVERQAQYF
CDR3 DNA: TGCAGCGTTGAACGGCAAGCGCAGTATTTT
clone size: many
D gene: .
V gene: TRBV29-1
J gene: TRBJ2-3

CDR3 protein: CASRSTSNSPLHF
CDR3 DNA: TGTGCCAGCAGGTCCACCTCTAATTCACCCCTCCACTTT
clone size: .
D gene: .
V gene: TRBV6-6
J gene: TRBJ1-6

CDR3 protein: CSAREGHRNTEAFF
CDR3 DNA: TGCAGTGCCAGGGAGGGACACAGGAACACTGAAGCTTTCTTT
clone size: many
D gene: .
V gene: TRBV20-1
J gene: TRBJ1-1

CDR3 protein: CSAGEPGGGYGYTF
CDR3 DNA: TGCAGTGCTGGAGAGCCGGGGGGCGGGTATGGCTACACCTTC
clone size: .
D gene: .
V gene: TRBV20-1
J gene: TRBJ1-2

CDR3 protein: CSARDFGEQTQYF
CDR3 DNA: TGCAGTGCTAGAGATTTCGGGGAACAGACCCAGTACTTC
clone size: few
D gene: .
V gene: TRBV20-1
J gene: TRBJ2-5

CDR3 protein: CSAWTDSNQPQHF
CDR3 DNA: TGCAGTGCTTGGACGGATAGCAATCAGCCCCAGCATTTT
clone size: few
D gene: .
V gene: TRBV20-1
J gene: TRBJ1-5

CDR3 protein: CASSPGQGLISTEAFF
CDR3 DNA: TGTGCCAGCAGTCCCGGACAGGGCCTCATAAGCACTGAAGCTTTCTTT
clone size: many
D gene: TRBD1
V gene: TRBV6-6
J gene: TRBJ1-1

CDR3 protein: CASSRSGSATDTQYF
CDR3 DNA: TGTGCCAGCAGCCGTAGCGGGAGTGCCACAGATACGCAGTATTTT
clone size: .
D gene: TRBD2
V gene: TRBV3-1
J gene: TRBJ2-3

CDR3 protein: CASGSGRTDTQYF
CDR3 DNA: TGTGCCAGCGGTTCAGGGAGGACAGATACGCAGTATTTT
clone size: few
D gene: .
V gene: TRBV7-2
J gene: TRBJ2-3

CDR3 protein: CATSDGTQPQHF
CDR3 DNA: TGTGCCACCAGTGATGGGACTCAGCCCCAGCATTTT
clone size: many
D gene: .
V gene: TRBV24-1
J gene: TRBJ1-5

CDR3 protein: CASSFRGREKLFF
CDR3 DNA: TGTGCCAGCAGTTTTCGGGGAAGGGAAAAACTGTTTTTT
clone size: many
D gene: .
V gene: TRBV12-3/TRBV12-4
J gene: TRBJ1-4

CDR3 protein: CASRTGAAAVTEAFF
CDR3 DNA: TGCGCCAGTCGAACAGGGGCCGCCGCGGTCACTGAAGCTTTCTTT
clone size: few
D gene: TRBD1
V gene: TRBV5-1
J gene: TRBJ1-1

CDR3 protein: CASSFPGGRASTDTQYF
CDR3 DNA: TGTGCCAGCAGTTTCCCCGGAGGGCGGGCGAGCACAGATACGCAGTATTTT
clone size: few
D gene: .
V gene: TRBV27
J gene: TRBJ2-3

CDR3 protein: CASSLAPTNRNEKLFF
CDR3 DNA: TGTGCCAGCAGCTTAGCCCCGACAAACCGAAATGAAAAACTGTTTTTT
clone size: .
D gene: .
V gene: TRBV7-2
J gene: TRBJ1-4

CDR3 protein: CAIRADSKSYNEQFF
CDR3 DNA: TGTGCCATCAGGGCGGACAGTAAGTCTTACAATGAGCAGTTCTTC
clone size: .
D gene: .
V gene: TRBV10-3
J gene: TRBJ2-1

CDR3 protein: CASSSPISGTRRSDTGELFF
CDR3 DNA: TGTGCCAGCAGTTCCCCGATATCGGGGACTAGAAGGTCGGACACCGGGGAGCTGTTTTTT
clone size: few
D gene: TRBD2
V gene: TRBV6-5
J gene: TRBJ2-2

CDR3 protein: CASTVVGTDTQYF
CDR3 DNA: TGTGCCAGCACGGTGGTGGGCACAGATACGCAGTATTTT
clone size: many
D gene: .
V gene: TRBV12-3/TRBV12-4
J gene: TRBJ2-3

CDR3 protein: CASSQGAGGNTEAFF
CDR3 DNA: TGTGCCAGCAGCCAAGGGGCAGGGGGAAACACTGAAGCTTTCTTT
clone size: few
D gene: TRBD1
V gene: TRBV3-1
J gene: TRBJ1-1

CDR3 protein: CASGLGSGNTIYF
CDR3 DNA: TGTGCTAGTGGTTTAGGCTCTGGAAACACCATATATTTT
clone size: .
D gene: .
V gene: TRBV12-5
J gene: TRBJ1-3

CDR3 protein: CSASRRDQPQHF
CDR3 DNA: TGCAGTGCTTCCCGGCGGGATCAGCCCCAGCATTTT
clone size: many
D gene: .
V gene: TRBV20-1
J gene: TRBJ1-5

CDR3 protein: CASSEDSANTGELFF
CDR3 DNA: TGTGCCAGCAGCGAAGACAGCGCGAACACCGGGGAGCTGTTTTTT
clone size: few
D gene: .
V gene: TRBV7-9
J gene: TRBJ2-2

CDR3 protein: CASSYQVSGAEQYF
CDR3 DNA: TGTGCCAGCAGTTACCAAGTCTCGGGCGCGGAGCAGTACTTC
clone size: .
D gene: .
V gene: TRBV6-2/TRBV6-3
J gene: TRBJ2-7

CDR3 protein: CASSLPSQPQHF
CDR3 DNA: TGTGCCAGCAGCCTACCTTCCCAGCCCCAGCATTTT
clone size: few
D gene: .
V gene: TRBV7-2
J gene: TRBJ1-5

CDR3 protein: CASSEHSGFNSPLHF
CDR3 DNA: TGTGCCAGCAGTGAACATTCCGGGTTTAATTCACCCCTCCACTTT
clone size: few
D gene: .
V gene: TRBV6-1
J gene: TRBJ1-6

CDR3 protein: CASSLRTSGGGETQYF
CDR3 DNA: TGCGCCAGCAGCCTCCGGACTAGCGGGGGGGGAGAGACCCAGTACTTC
clone size: once
D gene: TRBD2
V gene: TRBV4-1
J gene: TRBJ2-5